Below are 22 T cell receptor beta chains sequenced from a single sample in a study of T cell repertoires in cytomegalovirus infection (dated by TCRdb to between 2018 and 2021). The sample was run on an Illumina HiSeq 1500. TCRdb ran its own pipeline on the public reads, namely fastp trimming at Q25 and MiXCR clone calling, and kept in-frame beta chains. Every distinct CDR3 protein forms one entry, paired with its most common genes and DNA. The sample table records tens of thousands of distinct CDR3 sequences; 25% to 30% of these occur just once. 50% to 70% of the sample belongs to the ten largest clones. The treatment or condition label for this specimen denotes: in vitro stimulation with specific CMV peptide epitopes to enrich CMV-specific T cells. Which antigens these TCRs recognize remains unknown. Sequences were derived from CD8+ T cells from cultured PBMCs, sampled from culture after CMV antigen stimulation. The receptors were sampled from a human donor in good health (CMV status not recorded). Some clones in this sample may be carry-over from other donors' samples.

This clonotype was observed a single time. The chain employs TRBV7-8 and TRBJ1-6; unclear D gene. V lost 5 bases, J lost 0 bases, and 11 bases lay in between. Looked up from germline, CDR1 is SGHVS and CDR2 is FQNEAQ. This CDR3 spans 16 amino acids. The CDR3 protein is CASSASLSSYNSPLHF. CDR3 in DNA: TGTGCCAGCAGCGCATCCTTGAGCTCCTATAATTCACCCCTCCACTTT.

The chain links TRBV12-5 to TRBJ1-1; the D is unclear. This CDR3 contains 12 residues. CDR1 is LGHNT and CDR2 is FRNRAP in the germline V gene. The V end lost 1 base, the J end lost 5 bases, and 5 bases lay between the germline ends. The CDR3 protein is CASGLGRTEAFF. The CDR3 bases are TGTGCTAGTGGTTTGGGAAGGACTGAAGCTTTCTTT.

The chain joins TRBV19 to TRBJ2-1, with 7 bases aligning to TRBD1. The CDR3 length is 13 residues. Losses at the gene ends were 6 bases for V and 8 bases for J; bases not matched to a gene: 7. Germline assignment: CDR1 LNHDA and CDR2 SQIVND (reference sequence). As DNA, the CDR3 is TGTGCCAGTAGCCTAAGACAGGGTGATGAGCAGTTCTTC. This translates into CASSLRQGDEQFF. Looking up the rest from reference TRBV19 and TRBJ2-1 gives the full variable domain: DGGITQSPKYLFRKEGQNVTLSCEQNLNHDAMYWYRQDPGQGLRLIYYSQIVNDFQKGDIAEGYSVSREKKESFPLTVTSAQKNPTAFYLCASSLRQGDEQFFGPGTRLTVL.

About this clonotype: Possible read error: a much larger clone is one base away. The V call is TRBV7-8, the J call TRBJ2-7; 8 bases are shared with TRBD1. V lost 2 bases, J lost 5 bases, and 14 bases stayed unmatched. Germline V lookup: CDR1 SGHVS, CDR2 FQNEAQ. This CDR3 is 17 amino acids long. In nucleotides, the CDR3 is TGTGCCAGCAGCTTACCTATCGGCAGGGGGCATAAGCACGAGCAGTACTTC. This encodes CASSLPIGRGHKHEQYF.

In its sample, this clonotype was seen once. The chain's CDR3 is CASSLSGLKYGEKYF. DNA for the CDR3: TGTGCCAGCAGTTTATCCGGCCTGAAGTACGGGGAAAAGTACTTC. The chain joins TRBV27 to TRBJ2-5, with D possibly being TRBD2 (5 bases). Germline V gene sequence: CDR1 MNHEY, CDR2 SMNVEV (reference sequence). CDR3 length: 15 amino acids. The V end lost 0 bases, the J end lost 12 bases, and 20 bases lay between the germline ends.

This clonotype was observed many times. The chain is built from TRBV7-9 and TRBJ2-2; tentative D call: TRBD2 (6 bases). V lost 7 bases and J 1 base, leaving 19 bases between the germline ends. Germline V lookup: CDR1 SEHNR, CDR2 FQNEAQ (reference sequence). CDR3 length equals 17 residues. The CDR3 loop is CASTLPMGLLNTGELFF. In DNA, the CDR3 is TGTGCCAGCACCTTGCCCATGGGACTTCTGAACACCGGGGAGCTGTTTTTT.

As to this clonotype: A junction end diverges from the germline sequence, so it may reflect a read error. The chain couples TRBV7-2 to TRBJ2-3; no definite D call. This CDR3 comprises 12 residues. CDR1 and CDR2 from the germline V gene are SGHTA and FQGNSA. In DNA, the CDR3 is TGTGCCAGCAGCTTAGCCGGCACAGATACGCATTTT. This gives the protein CASSLAGTDTHF.

This clonotype was counted at least ten times. V gene TRBV12-3 or TRBV12-4 combines with J gene TRBJ1-5; perhaps TRBD1 as D (6 bases). The germline V and J ends were trimmed by 2 bases and 5 bases, with 13 bases remaining between them. This CDR3 contains 15 residues. CDR3 residues: CASSLLAGEYQPQHF. CDR3 coding DNA: TGTGCCAGCAGTTTATTGGCAGGGGAGTATCAGCCCCAGCATTTT.

V gene TRBV5-1 combines with J gene TRBJ2-3; D is unresolved. With 0 bases removed from V and 2 bases from J, the gap between germline ends came to 10 bases. Germline values: CDR1 SGHRS, CDR2 YFSETQ. The CDR3 loop spans 15 amino acids. The CDR3 reads CASSLEGRITDTQYF. The CDR3, as DNA: TGCGCCAGCAGCTTGGAAGGCAGGATCACAGATACGCAGTATTTT. Supplemented by reference TRBV5-1 and TRBJ2-3, the full variable domain reads KAGVTQTPRYLIKTRGQQVTLSCSPISGHRSVSWYQQTPGQGLQFLFEYFSETQRNKGNFPGRFSGRQFSNSRSEMNVSTLELGDSALYLCASSLEGRITDTQYFGPGTRLTVL.

This rearrangement joins TRBV28 to TRBJ2-3, with 14 nucleotides matching TRBD2. The CDR3 sequence is 17 residues long. CDR1 MDHEN and CDR2 SYDVKM come from the germline V gene. The trim removed 1 base at V and 6 bases at J, leaving 6 bases unmatched. The CDR3 loop reads CASSLSGLAGERDTQYF. CDR3 coding DNA: TGTGCCAGCAGTTTATCGGGACTAGCGGGAGAACGGGATACGCAGTATTTT.

This clonotype has just one count. This rearrangement joins TRBV28 to TRBJ2-2; 9 nucleotides align to TRBD2. The CDR3 runs 15 residues. Per germline, CDR1 MDHEN and CDR2 SYDVKM. V gave up 7 bases and J gave up 5 bases; unmatched junction bases: 8. For the CDR3, the DNA is TGTGCCAGCACCTTGAGGCTAGCGGGGACCGGGGAGCTGTTTTTT. It specifies CASTLRLAGTGELFF.

This clonotype has more than one count but fewer than ten. The chain recombines TRBV12-3 or TRBV12-4 with TRBJ1-1, with no clear D. The CDR3 extends over 18 amino acids. Trimming removed 6 bases from V and 0 bases from J, with 23 bases in between. In DNA form, the CDR3 reads TGTGCCAGCAGCGCCCACCCCCGTACTGGCAGGCTGAACACTGAAGCTTTCTTT. It specifies CASSAHPRTGRLNTEAFF.

V is TRBV14 and J is TRBJ2-3; the D gene is possibly TRBD1 (6 bases). The CDR3 length is 16 residues. Trimming removed 3 bases from V and 11 bases from J, with 24 bases in between. CDR1 is SGHDN and CDR2 is FVKESK in the germline V gene. The CDR3 region is CASSQLGADQGFVQYF. As DNA, the CDR3 is TGTGCCAGCAGCCAGTTGGGGGCCGATCAGGGATTTGTGCAGTATTTT.

This sequence joins TRBV10-3 and TRBJ1-1, with 8 bases aligning to TRBD1. The CDR3 is 14 residues long. Unmatched junction bases numbered 4, after V lost 6 bases and J lost 1 base. Germline lookup yields CDR1 ENHRY and CDR2 SYGVKD. In DNA, the CDR3 is TGTGCCATCAGCTCTACAGGGGGGAACACTGAAGCTTTCTTT. It specifies CAISSTGGNTEAFF.

The V gene is TRBV15, the J gene TRBJ2-1; 10 bases line up with TRBD1. The CDR3 is 17 residues long. The V segment lost 1 base and the J segment 8 bases; nucleotides outside the gene matches: 11. Germline V gene lookup returns CDR1 LNHNV and CDR2 YYDKDF (reference sequence). The CDR3, as DNA: TGTGCCACCAGCAGAGGACCGGGACAGGGGTTTTTCGATGAGCAGTTCTTC. Residues: CATSRGPGQGFFDEQFF. The whole variable domain, remainder taken from reference TRBV15 and TRBJ2-1, is DAMVIQNPRYQVTQFGKPVTLSCSQTLNHNVMYWYQQKSSQAPKLLFHYYDKDFNNEADTPDNFQSRRPNTSFCFLDIRSPGLGDTAMYLCATSRGPGQGFFDEQFFGPGTRLTVL.

The gene calls are TRBV28 and TRBJ2-7; no clear D. CDR1 MDHEN and CDR2 SYDVKM come from the germline V gene. CDR3 length equals 17 residues. The V end lost 4 bases, the J end lost 0 bases, and 19 bases lay between the germline ends. As DNA, the CDR3 is TGTGCCAGCAGTTCCCAATCCACAGAGTTAGGCTCCTACGAGCAGTACTTC. This translates into CASSSQSTELGSYEQYF.

The rearrangement joins TRBV27 to TRBJ2-7; D is perhaps TRBD1 or TRBD2 (5 bases each). CDR1 MNHEY and CDR2 SMNVEV come from the germline V gene (reference sequence). V shed 3 bases and J shed 5 bases, with 8 bases lying between them. The CDR3 spans 12 residues. CDR3 nucleotide sequence: TGTGCCAGCAGTTTCGAGGGGCACGAGCAGTACTTC. It is translated as CASSFEGHEQYF.

This chain links TRBV6-2 or TRBV6-3 with TRBJ2-7; D remains ambiguous. The CDR3 runs to 14 residues. Deletions cut 6 bases from V and 1 base from J, with 13 bases between. Germline values: CDR1 MNHEY, CDR2 SVGEGT. The CDR3 reads CASSPLGQSYEQYF. The CDR3 DNA reads as TGTGCCAGCAGCCCCCTGGGTCAGTCCTACGAGCAGTACTTC.

This clonotype was counted a few times. The V gene is TRBV7-9, the J gene TRBJ1-2; TRBD1 might be the D (6 bases). Germline V gives CDR1 SEHNR, CDR2 FQNEAQ (reference sequence). V was clipped by 5 bases and J by 3 bases, with 10 bases between them. This CDR3 is 13 amino acids long. CDR3 amino acids: CASSTGGDYGYTF. The CDR3 nucleotides read TGTGCCAGCAGCACCGGGGGCGACTATGGCTACACCTTC.

V is TRBV12-3 or TRBV12-4 and J is TRBJ2-5; 7 bases are a match to TRBD1. CDR3 size: 14 residues. The junction had 7 bases not matched to a gene; V was cut back by 4 bases and J by 5 bases. The CDR3 loop reads CASSSTGSGETQYF. The CDR3 DNA sequence: TGTGCCAGCAGTTCGACAGGGTCAGGGGAGACCCAGTACTTC.

The table lists this clonotype with many counts. V is TRBV7-3 and J is TRBJ2-2, with TRBD1 identical over 10 bases. Trimming cost V 5 bases and J 4 bases; bases outside gene matches: 4. The CDR3 has 15 amino acids. Germline V gene data show CDR1 as SGHTA and CDR2 as FQGTGA. CDR3: CASSQTGGGTGELFF. In nucleotides, the CDR3 is TGTGCCAGCAGCCAGACAGGGGGCGGCACCGGGGAGCTGTTTTTT. Full variable domain (remainder filled in from reference TRBV7-3 and TRBJ2-2): GAGVSQTPSNKVTEKGKYVELRCDPISGHTALYWYRQSLGQGPEFLIYFQGTGAADDSGLPNDRFFAVRPEGSVSTLKIQRTERGDSAVYLCASSQTGGGTGELFFGEGSRLTVL.

This chain joins TRBV5-5 and TRBJ2-1, with D tentatively TRBD2 (5 bases). The CDR3 is made up of 13 amino acids. Germline values: CDR1 SGHKS, CDR2 YYEKEE (reference sequence). V gave up 3 bases and J gave up 11 bases, with 15 bases separating them. CDR3 region: CASSSTQGGQQFF. In nucleotides, the CDR3 is TGTGCCAGCAGCTCAACGCAAGGAGGACAGCAGTTCTTC.